This TCR beta chain was recovered during a study of cytomegalovirus exposure and HLA in healthy donors. The wider study: For the 300 to 450 genotyped donors, about 79% fell within the Caucasian-associated ancestry cluster. Study-wide results and limits: For most TCR beta V segments, an earlier analysis put the productive rate at about 90% or about 30% of the time. Analyses of presence/absence relied on an assumption of roughly uniform sequencing depth across donors. Researchers catalogued roughly 170 TCR beta chains as cytomegalovirus-associated.

The CDR3 loop spans 13 amino acids. Germline V gene lookup returns CDR1 SEHNR and CDR2 FQNEAQ (reference sequence). V was pared by 5 bases and J by 5 bases, with 9 bases between. The primer mix had 60 Vbeta and 13 Jbeta primers. Measured with immunoSEQ multiplex PCR; TCRdb has only the in-frame clones, and not every one. The top ten clones hold approximately 1.3% of a sample with about 180,000 clones, over 80% of them seen once. On this clone: Its antigen is as yet unknown.

The chain links TRBV7-9 to TRBJ2-2; tentative D call: TRBD2 (6 bases). This TCR was sampled from a girl under 18 in good health and CMV-seropositive. The source material was PBMCs. The DNA for the CDR3 is TGTGCCAGCAGCCGACTAGTAACCGGGGAGCTGTTTTTT. This sequence encodes CASSRLVTGELFF.